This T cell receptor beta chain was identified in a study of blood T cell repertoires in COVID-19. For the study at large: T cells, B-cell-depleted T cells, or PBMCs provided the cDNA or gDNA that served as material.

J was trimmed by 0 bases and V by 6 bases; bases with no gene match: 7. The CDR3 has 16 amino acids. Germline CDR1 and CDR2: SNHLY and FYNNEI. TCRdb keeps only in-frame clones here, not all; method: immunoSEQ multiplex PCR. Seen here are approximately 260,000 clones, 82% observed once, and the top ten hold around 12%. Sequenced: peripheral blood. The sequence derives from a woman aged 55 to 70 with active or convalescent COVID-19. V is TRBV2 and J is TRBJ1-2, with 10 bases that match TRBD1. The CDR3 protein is CASRGDRGQTNYGYTF. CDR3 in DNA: TGTGCCAGCAGGGGGGACAGGGGACAAACTAACTATGGCTACACCTTC.